This T cell receptor (beta chain) was retrieved from a study of T cells after yellow fever vaccination. General study findings and limits: Contamination by abundant bulk-population clonotypes could be present in FACS-sorted repertoires. The booster saw the reappearance of most primary-vaccination clones (around 96% CD4, about 85% CD8).

Trimming took off 1 base at V and 7 bases at J, with 9 bases between the two ends. The CDR3 contains 13 residues. CDR1 and CDR2 (germline): MGHDK, SYGVNS. Generation of TCR cDNA used 5'RACE template switching (which added a universal primer site and UMIs). A single record per CDR3 protein comes from TCRdb applying MiXCR to the 5' RACE reads. This table holds some 350,000 distinct CDR3 sequences, about 6.2% found once. This clonotype was seen only a few times. Its antigen is undetermined. The sequencing here drew on PBMCs, taken 5 days after the yellow fever booster vaccination. This TCR came from a man aged 30-40 years who received the YFV17D yellow fever vaccine. This rearrangement joins TRBV25-1 to TRBJ2-3, with D tentatively TRBD2 (5 bases). This CDR3 reads CASSELARNTQYF. The DNA of the CDR3 is TGTGCCAGCAGTGAATTAGCGAGAAATACGCAGTATTTT. The full variable domain, its missing parts supplied by reference TRBV25-1 and TRBJ2-3, is EADIYQTPRYLVIGTGKKITLECSQTMGHDKMYWYQQDPGMELHLIHYSYGVNSTEKGDLSSESTVSRIRTEHFPLTLESARPSHTSQYLCASSELARNTQYFGPGTRLTVL.